This T cell receptor beta chain was captured in a study of patients and donors after allogeneic stem cell transplantation. TCRdb reanalysed the RT-PCR reads using MiXCR and keeps one entry per CDR3 protein. The table records around 30,000 distinct CDR3 sequences, roughly 38% of them present only once. V was cut by 4 bases and J by 9 bases, with 7 bases left in between. CDR1 is SQVTM and CDR2 is ANQGSEA in the germline V gene. This CDR3 spans 10 amino acids. This TCR derives from a human donor who was either an allogeneic HSCT recipient or a stem cell or donor lymphocyte infusion donor (not recorded which). It is not recorded whose cells these are; they may come from a transplant donor. The V call is TRBV29-1, the J call TRBJ2-1; D is uncertain. Sequenced: blood, either unsorted or a sorted T cell fraction (not recorded which). The CDR3 reads CSVGAREQFF. In DNA, the CDR3 is TGCAGCGTTGGGGCCCGTGAGCAGTTCTTC.